Each of the 4 T cell receptor beta chains below was sequenced from the same sample in a study of blood T cells in healthy people across ages (dated by TCRdb to 2013 to 2016). The method was 5' RACE. This sample was sequenced with an Illumina HiSeq 2500. A second PCR of roughly 7 to 11 cycles was performed with a sample-barcoded 5' primer and a J-beta primer mix. The public reads were run again by TCRdb, first through fastp at Q25 and then through MiXCR, and only productive beta chains were kept. Identical CDR3 protein sequences are pooled into one entry, listed with their most common genes and DNA. The sample table contains about a million distinct CDR3 sequences; only one count was recorded for approximately 49% of them. The top ten constitute roughly 13% of the sample. Sequenced: blood. These receptors all come from a man aged 25 to 40 in good health.

This clonotype was recorded at least ten times. The V call is TRBV4-3, the J call TRBJ2-7; D not resolved. The CDR3 spans 13 residues. Between the trimmed V and J ends, which lost 0 bases and 7 bases, there was a span of 10 bases. CDR1 and CDR2 from the germline V gene are LGHNA and YSLEER. CDR3 loop: CASSQDRITEQYF. The CDR3 DNA reads TGCGCCAGCAGCCAAGATAGAATAACAGAGCAGTACTTC.

The rearrangement uses TRBV28 and TRBJ1-1; 8 nucleotides agree with TRBD1. V lost 9 bases, J lost 3 bases, and 6 bases stayed unmatched. The CDR3 is 13 residues long. The germline gives CDR1 MDHEN, CDR2 SYDVKM. The CDR3 protein is CASLQGGDTEAFF. CDR3 sequence (DNA): TGTGCCAGTCTACAGGGGGGGGACACTGAAGCTTTCTTT.

Here the CDR3 reads CASSQGRPQNTEAFF. The CDR3 DNA follows: TGCGCCAGCAGCCAAGGGAGGCCTCAGAACACTGAAGCTTTCTTT. The chain uses TRBV4-1 and TRBJ1-1; D not resolved. CDR1 is MGHRA and CDR2 is YSYEKL in the germline V gene. CDR3 length: 15 amino acids. V was cut by 1 base and J by 1 base, with 10 bases left in between.

This CDR3 is CASSPGHRGYVSDTQYF. CDR3 sequence (DNA): TGCGCCAGCAGCCCGGGACACAGGGGGTACGTCTCAGATACGCAGTATTTT. V gene TRBV4-3 combines with J gene TRBJ2-3; 8 positions match TRBD1. After removal of 4 bases from V and 4 bases from J, the junction contained 13 bases not matched to a gene. CDR1 LGHNA and CDR2 YSLEER come from the germline V gene. The CDR3 covers 17 residues.